A single sample is the source of the 21 T cell receptor beta chains below, sequenced in a study of T cells after yellow fever vaccination. A single record per CDR3 protein comes from TCRdb applying MiXCR to the 5' RACE reads. This sample has a few hundred thousand distinct CDR3 sequences, with around 21% found just once. Sequenced here: PBMCs, sampled 15 days after the yellow fever booster vaccination. All receptors come from a man in his thirties or forties who received the YFV17D yellow fever vaccine.

The sample holds a few counts of this clonotype. The rearrangement uses TRBV29-1 and TRBJ2-7; 10 bases line up with TRBD2. The V segment lost 6 bases and the J segment 7 bases; nucleotides outside the gene matches: 9. Germline lookup yields CDR1 SQVTM and CDR2 ANQGSEA. The CDR3 spans 13 residues. CDR3 sequence: CSVHTSGNGEQYF. The CDR3 bases are TGCAGCGTCCATACTAGCGGGAACGGAGAGCAGTACTTC.

The chain employs TRBV7-8 and TRBJ2-2, with D possibly being TRBD2 (5 bases). V dropped 6 bases and J dropped 6 bases, with 14 bases sitting between them. The germline V gene has CDR1 SGHVS and CDR2 FQNEAQ. This CDR3 is 14 amino acids long. CDR3 amino acids: CASRPERSPGELFF. DNA for the CDR3: TGTGCCAGCAGGCCGGAGCGGTCACCCGGGGAGCTGTTTTTT.

The rearrangement uses TRBV4-1 and TRBJ1-1; 9 bases align to TRBD1. V gave up 1 base and J gave up 0 bases; unmatched junction bases: 9. The germline V gene has CDR1 MGHRA and CDR2 YSYEKL. This CDR3 spans 18 amino acids. CDR3 DNA sequence: TGCGCCAGCAGCCAAGGGAAACAGGGGGCCCTCATGAACACTGAAGCTTTCTTT. It encodes CASSQGKQGALMNTEAFF.

This clonotype was picked up a small number of times. Written as DNA, the CDR3 is TGTGCCAGAATAGCGGGCGGGGCCCCCTCGTACGAGCAGTACTTC. This gives the protein CARIAGGAPSYEQYF. This sequence joins TRBV21-1 and TRBJ2-7; the table calls TRBD2, which could not be checked here. TRBV21-1 is a pseudogene locus. The CDR3 is 15 amino acids.

The J gene is TRBJ1-1, the V gene TRBV6-2 or TRBV6-3; a weak D match, TRBD1 (5 bases). Trimming removed 7 bases from V and 5 bases from J, with 17 bases in between. Looked up from germline, CDR1 is MNHEY and CDR2 is SVGEGT. The CDR3 length is 14 residues. The CDR3 sequence is CASITTGHGTEAFF. The CDR3, as DNA: TGTGCCAGCATCACGACGGGGCATGGGACTGAAGCTTTCTTT.

Of note for this clonotype: The CDR3 carries no conserved terminal phenylalanine or tryptophan, so it likely arises from a read error. The genes are TRBV29-1 and TRBJ2-2; no definite D call. The CDR3 contains 13 residues. Germline-derived CDR1 and CDR2 are SQVTM and ANQGSEA. Trimming stripped 0 bases from V and 5 bases from J, with 7 bases between. The chain's CDR3 is CSVEDLGTGELFS. The CDR3 nucleotides are TGCAGCGTTGAAGACCTGGGGACCGGGGAGCTGTTTTCT.

The chain recombines TRBV6-1 with TRBJ1-5; TRBD1 matches 9 bases. Germline-derived CDR1 and CDR2 are MNHNS and SASEGT. Losses at the gene ends were 5 bases for V and 11 bases for J; bases not matched to a gene: 10. This CDR3 contains 14 residues. CDR3 loop: CASSPGQGYLSQHF. The CDR3 nucleotides are TGTGCCAGCAGTCCCGGACAGGGGTATCTGTCCCAGCATTTT.

CDR3 bases: TGCGCCAGCAGCTTGGCCCCTAGCGGGAGCTACAATGAGCAGTTCTTC. As protein: CASSLAPSGSYNEQFF. The V and J genes are TRBV5-1 and TRBJ2-1; the match to TRBD2 covers 10 bases. With V trimmed by 0 bases and J by 3 bases, 3 bases remained unmatched. Germline V gives CDR1 SGHRS, CDR2 YFSETQ. The CDR3 loop spans 16 amino acids.

The V and J genes are TRBV7-9 and TRBJ1-2, with a tentative D call TRBD1 (5 bases). The V end lost 1 base, the J end lost 3 bases, and 6 bases lay between the germline ends. This CDR3 has 13 amino acids. Germline V CDR1 and CDR2: SEHNR, FQNEAQ (reference sequence). CDR3 residues: CASSLEGDYGYTF. The CDR3 DNA is TGTGCCAGCAGCTTAGAAGGGGACTATGGCTACACCTTC.

In this sample, this clonotype turned up a few times. The chain links TRBV12-3 or TRBV12-4 to TRBJ2-1; 7 bases map to TRBD2. The CDR3 is 16 residues long. The ends lost 6 bases at V and 6 bases at J; junction bases unmatched: 14. The chain's CDR3 is CASRQHLAALGNEQFF. Here the CDR3 DNA reads TGTGCCAGCAGGCAACACCTAGCGGCCTTGGGCAATGAGCAGTTCTTC.

The chain is built from TRBV7-2 and TRBJ2-5; D is undetermined. The germline V gene encodes CDR1 SGHTA and CDR2 FQGNSA. Trimming removed 8 bases at V and 2 bases at J, with 15 bases between. The CDR3 contains 14 residues. CDR3 coding DNA: TGTGCCAGCGGCGAAGCCGGTCATCAAGAGACCCAGTACTTC. Its protein is CASGEAGHQETQYF.

This chain links TRBV3-1 with TRBJ1-1; D is possibly TRBD1 (5 bases). The CDR3 has 15 amino acids. V shed 0 bases and J shed 4 bases, with 12 bases lying between them. From germline, CDR1 is LGHDT and CDR2 YNNKEL (reference sequence). This chain's CDR3 is CASSQDSGSGTEAFF. The CDR3 DNA follows: TGTGCCAGCAGCCAAGATTCAGGGAGTGGCACTGAAGCTTTCTTT.

This clonotype was seen a handful of times. The chain recombines TRBV20-1 with TRBJ1-2, with TRBD1 matching 12 bases. The CDR3 is 16 residues long. Germline V gene lookup returns CDR1 DFQATT and CDR2 SNEGSKA (reference sequence). V trimming: 4 bases; J trimming: 3 bases; junction bases outside the gene matches: 9. The CDR3 region is CSATGTGGAIYYGYTF. The CDR3 nucleotides read TGCAGTGCTACCGGGACAGGGGGCGCGATTTACTATGGCTACACCTTC.

The genes are TRBV28 and TRBJ2-1; 7 positions agree with TRBD1. The length of the CDR3 is 11 residues. Germline-derived CDR1 and CDR2 are MDHEN and SYDVKM. Losses at the gene ends were 6 bases for V and 15 bases for J; bases not matched to a gene: 8. The CDR3 nucleotides read TGTGCCAGCAGGTGGACAGGCCCCTCGTTCTTC. Its protein is CASRWTGPSFF.

The chain recombines TRBV20-1 with TRBJ2-7; TRBD2 aligns across 7 bases. After removal of 6 bases from V and 2 bases from J, the junction contained 1 base not matched to a gene. This CDR3 region has 11 residues. Looked up from germline, CDR1 is DFQATT and CDR2 is SNEGSKA (reference sequence). As DNA, the CDR3 is TGCAGTGCAAGCGGGACCTACGAGCAGTACTTC. This encodes CSASGTYEQYF.

This chain uses TRBV6-4 with TRBJ2-2, with D possibly TRBD2 on 7 matching bases. Germline CDR1 MRHNA, CDR2 SNTAGT. The CDR3 extends over 15 amino acids. V shed 2 bases and J shed 4 bases, with 11 bases lying between them. The CDR3 DNA reads as TGTGCCAGCAGTGACGGACTAGGGGGCACCGGGGAGCTGTTTTTT. Protein product: CASSDGLGGTGELFF.

This sequence joins TRBV5-6 and TRBJ2-5; D not resolved. This CDR3 region has 13 residues. V was shortened by 4 bases and J by 1 base, with 8 bases between the two germline ends. Germline V CDR1 and CDR2: SGHDT, YYEEEE. CDR3 sequence (DNA): TGTGCCAGCAGCCCGTTGGTCCAAGAGACCCAGTACTTC. Residues: CASSPLVQETQYF.

This clonotype was counted only a few times. The rearrangement links TRBV12-3 or TRBV12-4 to TRBJ1-2, with a possible D match to TRBD1 (6 bases). The CDR3 contains 13 residues. V was shortened by 2 bases and J by 6 bases, with 10 bases between the two germline ends. The CDR3, as DNA: TGTGCCAGCAGTTTAACAGGGCCGGATGGCTACACCTTC. Its translation is CASSLTGPDGYTF.

The chain carries TRBV10-3 and TRBJ2-2; no clear D gene. Germline-derived CDR1 and CDR2 are ENHRY and SYGVKD. The CDR3 length is 12 residues. V lost 2 bases, J lost 9 bases, and 7 bases lay in between. The CDR3 spells CAISEENRELFF. CDR3 nucleotide sequence: TGTGCCATCAGTGAGGAAAACCGGGAGCTGTTTTTT.

The chain combines TRBV11-1 with TRBJ2-1, with D unclear. Germline V gives CDR1 SGHAT, CDR2 FQDESV (reference sequence). The CDR3 contains 14 residues. Trimming removed 5 bases at V and 7 bases at J, with 15 bases between. The CDR3 nucleotides are TGTGCCAGCAGCCCCGTGGGGTACCGGAATGAGCAGTTCTTC. This encodes CASSPVGYRNEQFF.

This clonotype appeared a few times. This chain connects TRBV20-1 to TRBJ2-1, with D possibly being TRBD2 (6 bases). V was cut by 2 bases and J by 4 bases, with 18 bases left in between. From germline, CDR1 is DFQATT and CDR2 SNEGSKA (reference sequence). The CDR3 sequence is 16 residues long. Here the CDR3 DNA reads TGCAGTGCTAGAAATACTCAGGGTGGGGGGTACAATGAGCAGTTCTTC. It encodes CSARNTQGGGYNEQFF.